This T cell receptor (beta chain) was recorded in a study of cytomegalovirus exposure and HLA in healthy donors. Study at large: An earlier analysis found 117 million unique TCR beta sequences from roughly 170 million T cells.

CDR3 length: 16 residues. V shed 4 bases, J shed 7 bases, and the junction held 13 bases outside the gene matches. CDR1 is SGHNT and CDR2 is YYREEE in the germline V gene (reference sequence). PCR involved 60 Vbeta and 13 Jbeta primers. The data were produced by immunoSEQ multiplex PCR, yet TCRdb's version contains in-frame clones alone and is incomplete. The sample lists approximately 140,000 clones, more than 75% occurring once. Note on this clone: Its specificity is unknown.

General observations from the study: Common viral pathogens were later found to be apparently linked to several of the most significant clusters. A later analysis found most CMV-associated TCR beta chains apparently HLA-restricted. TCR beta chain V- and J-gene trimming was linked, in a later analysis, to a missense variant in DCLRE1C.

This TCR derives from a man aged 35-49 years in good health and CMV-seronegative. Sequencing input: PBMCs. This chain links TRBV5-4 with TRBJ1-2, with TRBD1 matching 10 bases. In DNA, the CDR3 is TGTGCCAGCAGCCTCCGGGACAGGGGCCCTTCGGGTGGCTACACCTTC. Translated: CASSLRDRGPSGGYTF.